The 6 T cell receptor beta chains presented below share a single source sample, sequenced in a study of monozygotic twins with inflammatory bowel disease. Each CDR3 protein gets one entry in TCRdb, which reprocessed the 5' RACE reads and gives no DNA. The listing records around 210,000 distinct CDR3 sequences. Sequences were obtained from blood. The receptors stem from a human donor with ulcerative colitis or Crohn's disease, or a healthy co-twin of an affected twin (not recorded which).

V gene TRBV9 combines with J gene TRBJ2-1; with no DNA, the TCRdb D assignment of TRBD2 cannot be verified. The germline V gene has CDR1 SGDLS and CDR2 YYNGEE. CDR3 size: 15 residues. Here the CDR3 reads CASSVTSGSYNEQFF.

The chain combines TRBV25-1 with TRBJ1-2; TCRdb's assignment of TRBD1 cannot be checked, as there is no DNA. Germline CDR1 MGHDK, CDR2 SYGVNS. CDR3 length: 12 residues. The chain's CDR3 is CASSVQGLGYTF.

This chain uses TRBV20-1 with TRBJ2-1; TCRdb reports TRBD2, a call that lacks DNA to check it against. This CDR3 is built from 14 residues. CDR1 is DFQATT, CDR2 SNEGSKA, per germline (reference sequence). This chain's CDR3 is CSAFHRPAREFPFF.

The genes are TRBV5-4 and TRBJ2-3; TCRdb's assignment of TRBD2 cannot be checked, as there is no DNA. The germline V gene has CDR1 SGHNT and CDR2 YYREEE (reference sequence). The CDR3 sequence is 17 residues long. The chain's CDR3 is CASTGTSGGLSTDTQYF.

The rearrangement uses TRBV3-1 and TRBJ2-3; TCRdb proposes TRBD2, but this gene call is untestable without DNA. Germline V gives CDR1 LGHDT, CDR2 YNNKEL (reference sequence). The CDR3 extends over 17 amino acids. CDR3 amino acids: CASSHRIAGVGGDTQYF.

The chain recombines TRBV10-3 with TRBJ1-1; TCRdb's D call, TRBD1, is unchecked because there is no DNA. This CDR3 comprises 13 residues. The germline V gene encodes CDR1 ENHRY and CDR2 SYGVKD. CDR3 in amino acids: CAITRDGRAEAFF.